Shown below are 25 T cell receptor beta chains from a single sample sequenced in a study of blood T cell repertoires in COVID-19. Generated by immunoSEQ multiplex PCR, the TCRdb table keeps only in-frame clones and is missing some. The sample lists tens of thousands of clones, 81% seen once, with approximately 44% in the top ten. Sample: peripheral blood. Receptor source: a man aged 80 or over with acute or convalescent COVID-19.

V is TRBV18 and J is TRBJ2-1; TRBD1 matches at 8 bases. From germline, CDR1 is KGHSH and CDR2 LQKENI. The CDR3 is 15 residues long. The J segment lost 3 bases and the V segment lost 3 bases, leaving 4 bases of the junction unmatched. CDR3 coding DNA: TGTGCCAGCTCACCGGCCGGGACAGGCTACAATGAGCAGTTCTTC. Protein product: CASSPAGTGYNEQFF.

The chain has TRBV5-1 and TRBJ1-2, with D possibly TRBD1 on 5 matching bases. Germline V lookup: CDR1 SGHRS, CDR2 YFSETQ. This CDR3 has 16 amino acids. V lost 0 bases and J 7 bases, leaving 19 bases between the germline ends. CDR3 protein: CASSLAEQESSTGYTF. CDR3 sequence (DNA): TGCGCCAGCAGCTTGGCCGAACAGGAAAGTTCCACTGGCTACACCTTC.

The rearrangement joins TRBV2 to TRBJ2-7; 7 bases agree with TRBD1. The length of the CDR3 is 15 residues. V lost 6 bases to trimming and J lost 9 bases; unmatched junction nucleotides: 17. Germline V lookup: CDR1 SNHLY, CDR2 FYNNEI. CDR3 sequence: CASRKGDRPTSGQYF. In nucleotides, the CDR3 is TGTGCCAGCAGGAAGGGGGACAGACCCACCTCGGGGCAGTACTTC.

This chain connects TRBV12-3 or TRBV12-4 to TRBJ2-7, with D unresolved. The CDR3 is 13 amino acids. Trimming shortened V by 0 bases and J by 9 bases, and 12 bases separated the two germline ends. The CDR3 loop reads CASSLAPSRLQYF. The CDR3, as DNA: TGTGCCAGCAGTTTAGCGCCCTCCCGGTTGCAGTACTTC.

The chain combines TRBV6-1 with TRBJ1-3, with D unresolved. This CDR3 spans 15 amino acids. Between the trimmed V and J ends, which lost 2 bases and 0 bases, there was a span of 8 bases. The germline V gene encodes CDR1 MNHNS and CDR2 SASEGT. The CDR3 spells CASSESPISGNTIYF. The DNA of the CDR3 is TGTGCCAGCAGTGAAAGTCCTATCTCTGGAAACACCATATATTTT.

This rearrangement joins TRBV5-1 to TRBJ2-1; 8 nucleotides align to TRBD1. V dropped 3 bases and J dropped 2; count of bases not matched to a gene: 4. The germline V gene encodes CDR1 SGHRS and CDR2 YFSETQ. The CDR3 covers 15 residues. The CDR3: CASSSQGQAYNEQFF. CDR3 DNA: TGCGCCAGCAGCTCGCAGGGACAGGCCTACAATGAGCAGTTCTTC.

This chain connects TRBV18 to TRBJ1-3, with 7 bases that match TRBD1. Germline V lookup: CDR1 KGHSH, CDR2 LQKENI. The trim removed 5 bases at V and 2 bases at J, leaving 9 bases unmatched. This CDR3 is 16 amino acids long. CDR3 bases: TGTGCCAGCTCATCCACAGGGGTCGGACCTGGAAACACCATATATTTT. As protein: CASSSTGVGPGNTIYF.

The CDR3 reads CASSLGRGRLAGELFF. The CDR3 region has the DNA TGTGCCAGCAGCTTAGGCAGGGGGCGCTTGGCCGGGGAGCTGTTTTTT. The rearrangement joins TRBV7-2 to TRBJ2-2; 8 bases map to TRBD1. This CDR3 region has 16 residues. Per the germline V gene, CDR1 is SGHTA and CDR2 is FQGNSA. V was pared by 1 base and J by 6 bases, with 7 bases of the junction left unmatched.

This chain uses TRBV27 with TRBJ2-7; possible D gene TRBD2, 6 bases. This CDR3 contains 16 residues. V was cut by 5 bases and J by 0 bases, with 17 bases left in between. Per the germline V gene, CDR1 is MNHEY and CDR2 is SMNVEV (reference sequence). The CDR3 is CASSPRAGLSSYEQYF. The CDR3 DNA follows: TGTGCCAGCAGTCCCAGAGCGGGTTTAAGCTCCTACGAGCAGTACTTC.

This clone appeared once. The gene calls are TRBV27 and TRBJ1-2, with 8 bases aligning to TRBD1. The CDR3 totals 15 residues. Trimming removed 5 bases from V and 5 bases from J; junction bases left unmatched: 10. Germline CDR1 reads MNHEY; CDR2 reads SMNVEV (reference sequence). This chain's CDR3 is CASSRSLRQGYGYTF. In DNA, the CDR3 is TGTGCCAGCAGTCGCAGTCTCAGACAGGGGTATGGCTACACCTTC.

The rearrangement joins TRBV19 to TRBJ1-2; no firm D call. CDR1 is LNHDA, CDR2 SQIVND, per germline (reference sequence). The V and J ends lost 3 bases and 0 bases respectively, with 11 bases between them. This CDR3 comprises 15 residues. CDR3 amino acids: CASSIGARANYGYTF. DNA for the CDR3: TGTGCCAGTAGTATTGGAGCCAGAGCTAACTATGGCTACACCTTC.

The chain is built from TRBV7-2 and TRBJ2-2; D is possibly TRBD2 (6 bases). From germline, CDR1 is SGHTA and CDR2 FQGNSA. This CDR3 spans 15 amino acids. Deletions cut 5 bases from V and 5 bases from J, with 15 bases between. For the CDR3, the DNA is TGTGCCAGCAGCGTGACCGGGGGTTGGACCGGGGAGCTGTTTTTT. It encodes CASSVTGGWTGELFF. The complete variable domain, with remaining parts taken from reference TRBV7-2 and TRBJ2-2, reads GAGVSQSPSNKVTEKGKDVELRCDPISGHTALYWYRQSLGQGLEFLIYFQGNSAPDKSGLPSDRFSAERTGGSVSTLTIQRTQQEDSAVYLCASSVTGGWTGELFFGEGSRLTVL.

This chain uses TRBV10-3 with TRBJ1-1; the match to TRBD1 covers 7 bases. Looked up from germline, CDR1 is ENHRY and CDR2 is SYGVKD. The ends lost 10 bases at V and 5 bases at J; junction bases unmatched: 10. The CDR3 sequence is 13 residues long. In nucleotides, the CDR3 is TGTGCCACCGCGACAGGGTCAAGTACTGAAGCTTTCTTT. This translates into CATATGSSTEAFF.

The rearrangement uses TRBV10-3 and TRBJ2-7; TRBD2 agrees at 12 bases. This CDR3 region has 15 residues. CDR1 ENHRY and CDR2 SYGVKD come from the germline V gene. The junction had 9 bases not matched to a gene; V was cut back by 5 bases and J by 7 bases. Here the CDR3 reads CAISQTSGRTEEQYF. Here the CDR3 DNA reads TGTGCCATCAGTCAGACTAGCGGGAGAACGGAAGAGCAGTACTTC.

This clone has a single count. The chain recombines TRBV15 with TRBJ1-3; 7 nucleotides agree with TRBD1. After removal of 2 bases from V and 4 bases from J, the junction contained 5 bases not matched to a gene. Germline V gives CDR1 LNHNV, CDR2 YYDKDF (reference sequence). The CDR3 runs to 15 residues. The CDR3 loop is CATSRHTGAGNTIYF. The CDR3 DNA sequence: TGTGCCACCAGCAGACATACAGGGGCGGGAAACACCATATATTTT. The entire variable domain, with the rest obtained from reference TRBV15 and TRBJ1-3, is as follows: DAMVIQNPRYQVTQFGKPVTLSCSQTLNHNVMYWYQQKSSQAPKLLFHYYDKDFNNEADTPDNFQSRRPNTSFCFLDIRSPGLGDTAMYLCATSRHTGAGNTIYFGEGSWLTVV.

The rearrangement joins TRBV6-6 to TRBJ2-2, with D possibly matching TRBD1 (6 bases). The CDR3 sequence is 15 residues long. V was clipped by 2 bases and J by 2 bases, with 9 bases between them. Germline V gives CDR1 MNHNY, CDR2 SVGAGI (reference sequence). The CDR3 loop reads CASSYGGPNTGELFF. The DNA of the CDR3 is TGTGCCAGCAGTTACGGGGGCCCAAACACCGGGGAGCTGTTTTTT.

The CDR3 region has the DNA TGTGCCAGCAGCTTAGCGGGGAAAGGACCCAGGGATGGCTACACCTTC. Its translation is CASSLAGKGPRDGYTF. V is TRBV7-2 and J is TRBJ1-2; D perhaps matches TRBD1 (5 bases). V was shortened by 0 bases and J by 6 bases, with 17 bases between the two germline ends. CDR1 SGHTA and CDR2 FQGNSA come from the germline V gene. This CDR3 spans 16 amino acids.

The chain links TRBV5-1 to TRBJ2-1; 9 positions agree with TRBD2. This CDR3 region has 15 residues. V lost 0 bases, J lost 6 bases, and 4 bases stayed unmatched. The V gene's germline CDR1 is SGHRS and CDR2 YFSETQ. The CDR3 DNA reads TGCGCCAGCAGCTTGGTAGCGGGAGATAGCAATGAGCAGTTCTTC. Its translation: CASSLVAGDSNEQFF. Variable domain in full (rest from reference TRBV5-1 and TRBJ2-1): KAGVTQTPRYLIKTRGQQVTLSCSPISGHRSVSWYQQTPGQGLQFLFEYFSETQRNKGNFPGRFSGRQFSNSRSEMNVSTLELGDSALYLCASSLVAGDSNEQFFGPGTRLTVL.

V usage is TRBV28 and J usage is TRBJ1-2; D call uncertain. The germline V and J ends were trimmed by 5 bases and 0 bases, with 7 bases remaining between them. CDR3 length: 13 amino acids. Germline V gene sequence: CDR1 MDHEN, CDR2 SYDVKM. The CDR3 loop reads CASSPRANYGYTF. The CDR3 DNA follows: TGTGCCAGCAGTCCGAGAGCTAACTATGGCTACACCTTC.

This clone was seen once. CDR3 DNA sequence: TGTGCCTGGAGTACGGACAGGGGTGGGGAAAAACTGTTTTTT. Protein product: CAWSTDRGGEKLFF. The V and J genes are TRBV30 and TRBJ1-4; 9 bases map to TRBD1. V was pared by 2 bases and J by 8 bases, with 6 bases of the junction left unmatched. The germline V gene has CDR1 GTSNPN and CDR2 SVGIG (reference sequence). The CDR3 contains 14 residues.

The chain couples TRBV5-4 to TRBJ2-4; 10 bases map to TRBD1. The CDR3 covers 15 residues. Trimming removed 3 bases from V and 8 bases from J; junction bases left unmatched: 8. Germline V gives CDR1 SGHNT, CDR2 YYREEE (reference sequence). CDR3 amino acids: CASSSRDRGGHIQYF. The CDR3 DNA follows: TGTGCCAGCAGCTCCCGGGACAGGGGAGGGCACATTCAGTACTTC.

The chain links TRBV6-5 to TRBJ2-7, with D perhaps TRBD1 (5 bases). Looked up from germline, CDR1 is MNHEY and CDR2 is SVGAGI. The CDR3 sequence is 11 residues long. Trimming pared 4 bases from V and 8 bases from J, leaving 9 bases between. The CDR3 DNA reads TGTGCCAGCAGTTCAGACAGAAAGCAGTACTTC. It is translated as CASSSDRKQYF.

The V and J genes are TRBV28 and TRBJ2-7; TRBD2 agrees at 11 bases. The CDR3 spans 15 residues. Germline trimming cut 5 bases from V and 0 bases from J; bases unmatched to any gene: 3. The germline gives CDR1 MDHEN, CDR2 SYDVKM. CDR3 sequence: CASSPTSGGSYEQYF. CDR3 DNA sequence: TGTGCCAGCAGTCCCACTAGCGGGGGCTCCTACGAGCAGTACTTC.

The genes are TRBV6-6 and TRBJ1-2, with TRBD1 matching 7 bases. Germline-derived CDR1 and CDR2 are MNHNY and SVGAGI (reference sequence). This CDR3 comprises 12 residues. Unmatched junction bases numbered 5, after V lost 5 bases and J lost 8 bases. CDR3 protein: CASSPPGQGYTF. The CDR3, as DNA: TGTGCCAGCAGTCCTCCGGGACAGGGCTACACCTTC.

This clone has just one count. The rearrangement links TRBV28 to TRBJ1-1; possible D gene TRBD1, 6 bases. CDR3 length: 14 residues. Deletions cut 6 bases from V and 1 base from J, with 12 bases between. CDR1 is MDHEN and CDR2 is SYDVKM in the germline V gene. The CDR3 loop is CASRSLTGNTEAFF. CDR3 DNA sequence: TGTGCCAGCAGATCCTTGACAGGGAACACTGAAGCTTTCTTT.